Listed below are T cell receptor beta chains from one sample, sequenced in a study of T cells in Graves' hyperthyroidism and ophthalmopathy. TCRdb analysed the multiplex PCR reads with MiXCR anew, one entry per CDR3 protein. The sample holds some 180,000 distinct CDR3 sequences, approximately 17% seen once. The sequenced sample was blood. These TCRs come from a woman in her forties or fifties with Graves' hyperthyroidism. The CDR3 runs from the conserved cysteine through the conserved F or W. A D gene is named only where the DNA matches it firmly. Rows may omit the clone size; those that give it use once, few, many or a size class.

d_call,clone_size,j_call,v_call,cdr3_aa,cdr3_nt
TRBD2,-,TRBJ2-2,TRBV5-1,CASSLIAGVNTGELFF,TGCGCCAGCAGCTTAATAGCGGGGGTGAACACCGGGGAGCTGTTTTTT
-,-,TRBJ1-1,TRBV6-1,CASTPIPRSTKGTEAFF,TGTGCCAGCACCCCTATCCCCCGCAGTACCAAGGGTACTGAAGCTTTCTTT
-,many,TRBJ2-1,TRBV5-6,CASSMVEGAYNEQFF,TGTGCCAGCAGTATGGTAGAGGGGGCCTACAATGAGCAGTTCTTC
TRBD2,-,TRBJ2-7,TRBV7-9,CASTSSGYEQYF,TGTGCCAGCACTTCTAGCGGCTACGAGCAGTACTTC
-,many,TRBJ1-2,TRBV6-2/TRBV6-3,CASGLDSMMWGYTF,TGTGCCAGCGGACTGGACTCGATGATGTGGGGCTACACCTTC
-,few,TRBJ2-7,TRBV7-2,CASSLDVASYEQYF,TGTGCCAGCAGCTTAGATGTGGCGTCCTACGAGCAGTACTTC
TRBD1,many,TRBJ1-2,TRBV12-3/TRBV12-4,CASNDRGPYGYTF,TGTGCCAGCAACGACAGGGGCCCCTATGGCTACACCTTC
-,-,TRBJ1-2,TRBV6-2/TRBV6-3,CASSYGTRVGYTF,TGTGCCAGCAGTTACGGGACCCGTGTTGGCTACACCTTC
TRBD1,many,TRBJ1-4,TRBV28,CASSLSPGQGGEKLFF,TGTGCCAGCAGTTTATCACCGGGACAGGGGGGTGAAAAACTGTTTTTT
-,many,TRBJ2-2,TRBV28,CATPGPSLSGRDINTGELFF,TGTGCCACCCCGGGACCCAGTCTTTCCGGGCGCGACATTAACACCGGGGAGCTGTTTTTT
-,many,TRBJ1-5,TRBV12-3/TRBV12-4,CASSLSSPSNQPQHF,TGTGCCAGCAGCCTCAGTAGCCCGTCCAATCAGCCCCAGCATTTT
-,many,TRBJ1-1,TRBV4-1,CASSQDYTEAFF,TGCGCCAGCAGCCAAGATTACACTGAAGCTTTCTTT
-,many,TRBJ2-3,TRBV12-3/TRBV12-4,CASSLALRDTQYF,TGTGCCAGCAGTTTAGCTTTGCGGGATACGCAGTATTTT
-,many,TRBJ2-1,TRBV20-1,CSARDHTLGGSYNEQFF,TGCAGTGCTAGAGATCATACTTTGGGCGGGTCCTACAATGAGCAGTTCTTC
-,many,TRBJ2-1,TRBV3-1,CASTPGRAREQFF,TGTGCCAGCACCCCGGGACGGGCGAGAGAGCAGTTCTTC
-,many,TRBJ2-7,TRBV27,CASSLAETYEQYF,TGTGCCAGCAGTTTGGCGGAAACCTACGAGCAGTACTTC
TRBD2,few,TRBJ2-2,TRBV9,CASSVLSGGANTGELFF,TGTGCCAGCAGCGTACTTTCCGGGGGGGCCAACACCGGGGAGCTGTTTTTT
-,-,TRBJ1-6,TRBV6-1,CAIGRSQAPNSPLHF,TGTGCCATAGGGAGGTCACAGGCGCCGAATTCACCCCTCCACTTT
-,many,TRBJ1-5,TRBV12-3/TRBV12-4,CASSLNRARKRAGQPQHF,TGTGCCAGCAGTTTAAATCGGGCCAGAAAACGGGCTGGTCAGCCCCAGCATTTT
TRBD1,many,TRBJ2-5,TRBV3-1,CASGNRGQETQYF,TGTGCCAGCGGTAACAGGGGGCAGGAGACCCAGTACTTC
-,many,TRBJ1-1,TRBV6-1,CASNGPLLTGNTEAFF,TGTGCCAGCAATGGGCCCTTACTTACAGGGAACACTGAAGCTTTCTTT
-,few,TRBJ1-2,TRBV3-1,CASSPKTSAGDYGCTF,TGTGCCAGCAGCCCTAAAACGTCAGCAGGTGACTATGGCTGCACCTTC
TRBD1,many,TRBJ1-6,TRBV2,CASSGGTGYNSPLHF,TGTGCCAGCAGTGGGGGGACAGGATATAATTCACCCCTCCACTTT
-,-,TRBJ1-1,TRBV3-2,CASSQKKWSSEAFF,TGTGCCAGCAGCCAAAAAAAATGGAGCAGTGAAGCTTTCTTT
TRBD1,-,TRBJ2-7,TRBV28,CASSPPVGQGANEQYF,TGTGCCAGCAGTCCCCCCGTCGGACAGGGGGCGAACGAGCAGTACTTC
-,many,TRBJ1-5,TRBV6-1,CASSDPIQPQHF,TGTGCCAGCAGTGACCCTATCCAGCCCCAGCATTTT
-,many,TRBJ1-2,TRBV28,CASRTGPLYGYTF,TGTGCCAGCAGGACCGGACCTCTCTATGGCTACACCTTC
TRBD1,many,TRBJ1-1,TRBV7-9,CASSPVGTGFMNTEAFF,TGTGCCAGCAGCCCGGTGGGGACAGGTTTTATGAACACTGAAGCTTTCTTT
-,-,TRBJ1-1,TRBV30,CAWSVARRGTEAFF,TGTGCCTGGAGTGTGGCCAGGCGGGGGACTGAAGCTTTCTTT
-,many,TRBJ1-5,TRBV7-6,CASSPVGWDGPQHF,TGTGCCAGCAGCCCTGTGGGGTGGGACGGGCCCCAGCATTTT
TRBD1,many,TRBJ2-2,TRBV11-1,CASSWTGGTGELFF,TGTGCCAGCAGCTGGACAGGGGGAACCGGGGAGCTGTTTTTT
-,many,TRBJ2-3,TRBV2,CASSEWGVSTDTQYF,TGTGCCAGCAGTGAGTGGGGGGTCAGCACAGATACGCAGTATTTT
-,many,TRBJ2-7,TRBV6-2/TRBV6-3,CASSLAAYEQYF,TGTGCCAGCAGTTTGGCGGCCTACGAGCAGTACTTC